One T cell receptor beta chain is described in this entry. It was with 60 Vbeta and 13 Jbeta primers that the PCR ran. The method was immunoSEQ multiplex PCR; TCRdb's version includes in-frame clones alone and lacks a portion of them. The profile shows about 170,000 clones, under 75% of them singletons. The sample belongs to a study of cytomegalovirus exposure and HLA in healthy donors. The V end was cut by 0 bases, the J end by 4 bases, with 19 bases between. The CDR3 loop spans 17 amino acids. CDR1 is SGHNT and CDR2 is YYREEE in the germline V gene (reference sequence). Sequencing used PBMCs. This clonotype originated in a man aged 40-49 years in good health and CMV-seropositive. V and J are TRBV5-4 and TRBJ2-5; D is uncertain. CDR3 nucleotides: TGTGCCAGCAGCTTGGCCGGTGAGGTCGCCGCACGAGAGACCCAGTACTTC. Translating gives CASSLAGEVAARETQYF.